One sample yielded the 9 T cell receptor beta chains listed below, sequenced in a study of T cells after yellow fever vaccination. One entry per CDR3 protein results from TCRdb running MiXCR on the 5' RACE reads. The table shows 100,000 to 150,000 distinct CDR3 sequences, with about 7.8% occurring only once. The sequences come from CD4+ T cells sorted from PBMCs, collected more than 40 days after the first yellow fever vaccination. These receptors came from a man between 18 and 35 years old who received the YFV17D yellow fever vaccine.

This clonotype was counted at least ten times. V is TRBV7-9 and J is TRBJ2-1; TRBD1 is a possible D gene (6 bases). Per the germline V gene, CDR1 is SEHNR and CDR2 is FQNEAQ (reference sequence). V shed 3 bases and J shed 9 bases, with 12 bases lying between them. The CDR3 sequence is 13 residues long. DNA for the CDR3: TGTGCCAGCAGCTTGACAGGCCCCACTGAGCAGTTCTTC. Translating it yields CASSLTGPTEQFF.

This clonotype has at least ten counts. V is TRBV12-3 or TRBV12-4 and J is TRBJ1-2; D not certain. Between the trimmed V and J ends, which lost 5 bases and 2 bases, there was a span of 6 bases. CDR3 length: 12 amino acids. Here the CDR3 DNA reads TGTGCCAGCAGTCAGACGAACTATGGCTACACCTTC. It yields the protein CASSQTNYGYTF.

The table lists this clonotype with many counts. The V and J genes are TRBV28 and TRBJ1-3; no clear D gene. The CDR3 extends over 16 amino acids. Per germline, CDR1 MDHEN and CDR2 SYDVKM. V dropped 1 base and J dropped 0 bases, with 10 bases sitting between them. DNA of the CDR3: TGTGCCAGCAGTTTATCCGCCGGTCTCTCTGGAAACACCATATATTTT. It encodes CASSLSAGLSGNTIYF.

There are many counts of this clonotype. This sequence joins TRBV6-1 and TRBJ2-3; 9 bases align to TRBD2. V shed 6 bases and J 4 bases; nucleotides not matched to a gene: 8. The V gene's germline CDR1 is MNHNS and CDR2 SASEGT. This CDR3 has 15 residues. In DNA, the CDR3 is TGTGCCAGCAGGGTAGCGGGGGCCGGATCAGATACGCAGTATTTT. As protein: CASRVAGAGSDTQYF.

This clonotype was observed many times. V usage is TRBV7-2 and J usage is TRBJ2-3; TRBD1 might be the D (8 bases). Germline CDR1 is SGHTA and CDR2 is FQGNSA. The germline V and J ends were trimmed by 0 bases and 6 bases, with 16 bases remaining between them. This CDR3 region has 16 residues. CDR3 amino acids: CASSLALYRGGDTQYF. CDR3 sequence (DNA): TGTGCCAGCAGCTTAGCGCTCTACAGGGGGGGCGATACGCAGTATTTT.

This clonotype came up many times. The chain combines TRBV7-2 with TRBJ2-5; D unclear. The ends were cut back, 5 bases at V and 1 base at J, with 8 bases in the middle. The germline V gene encodes CDR1 SGHTA and CDR2 FQGNSA. This CDR3 contains 13 residues. The CDR3 DNA reads TGTGCCAGCAGCAAAGGGATCCAAGAGACCCAGTACTTC. Translation gives CASSKGIQETQYF. Full variable domain (rest looked up from reference TRBV7-2 and TRBJ2-5): GAGVSQSPSNKVTEKGKDVELRCDPISGHTALYWYRQSLGQGLEFLIYFQGNSAPDKSGLPSDRFSAERTGGSVSTLTIQRTQQEDSAVYLCASSKGIQETQYFGPGTRLLVL.

This clonotype was recorded at least ten times. The chain joins TRBV5-6 to TRBJ1-6; D not certain. The germline V and J ends were trimmed by 4 bases and 13 bases, with 18 bases remaining between them. In germline, CDR1 is SGHDT, CDR2 YYEEEE. The length of the CDR3 is 14 residues. DNA of the CDR3: TGTGCCAGCAGCAAGGACGGAGCCAGTTATCCCCTCCACTTT. It is translated as CASSKDGASYPLHF.

This clonotype showed up just a few times. The chain employs TRBV12-3 or TRBV12-4 and TRBJ1-6; D is undetermined. V gave up 2 bases and J gave up 0 bases, with 11 bases separating them. The CDR3 sequence is 17 residues long. The CDR3 spells CASSLSTGSSYNSPLHF. For the CDR3, the DNA is TGTGCCAGCAGTTTATCGACGGGGAGCTCCTATAATTCACCCCTCCACTTT.

This clonotype was seen many times. In DNA, the CDR3 is TGTGCCAGCAGCCATAACATGAAGGGGGGGCCGGGTCAGCCCCAGCATTTT. This sequence encodes CASSHNMKGGPGQPQHF. This chain uses TRBV4-2 with TRBJ1-5; perhaps TRBD1 as D (6 bases). V was trimmed by 3 bases and J by 6 bases, leaving 21 bases between them. Germline V gene sequence: CDR1 LGHNA, CDR2 YNFKEQ. The CDR3 contains 17 residues.